This T cell receptor (beta chain) was recorded in a study of T-cell memory formation after mild COVID-19. Findings and limits, study-wide: Shrinking CD4+ clones resided mostly in CM and EM, and CD8+ ones in EMRA.

CDR3 size: 19 residues. V gave up 3 bases and J gave up 0 bases; unmatched junction bases: 14. Germline CDR1 DFQATT, CDR2 SNEGSKA (reference sequence). MiXCR was run by TCRdb on the 5' RACE reads, yielding one entry per CDR3 protein. Of hundreds of thousands of distinct CDR3 sequences in the sample, less than 25% were seen once. This clonotype showed up just a few times. Its antigen is still unknown. The V and J genes are TRBV20-1 and TRBJ2-1; 10 bases map to TRBD2. The specimen was PBMCs or a T cell subset sorted from them (not recorded which). The receptor's source is an adult woman who had mild COVID-19 (a few samples of this study predate the infection). Cell type and time point are not known. CDR3 amino acids: CSASPSLAGGPTSYNEQFF. The CDR3 DNA reads TGCAGTGCTAGCCCCTCTTTAGCGGGAGGCCCCACCTCCTACAATGAGCAGTTCTTC.